These 17 T cell receptor beta chains originate from one sample sequenced in a study of T cell responses to AZD1222 COVID-19 vaccine. Repertoires were generated with immunoSEQ multiplex PCR, while TCRdb's copy carries only in-frame clones and drops some. Among some 170,000 clones listed, about nine tenths were seen once. The specimen was peripheral blood, collected 28 days after the second dose of the MenACWY control vaccine. These receptors were obtained from an adult who received the MenACWY meningococcal vaccine as a control.

The J gene is TRBJ2-7, the V gene TRBV19; 9 bases fit TRBD1. The CDR3 sequence is 14 residues long. Looked up from germline, CDR1 is LNHDA and CDR2 is SQIVND (reference sequence). The V and J ends lost 5 bases and 4 bases, in that order; junction bases with no gene match: 6. The DNA of the CDR3 is TGTGCCAGTAGTTCCGGGGACAGGGTTTACGAGCAGTACTTC. Its protein product is CASSSGDRVYEQYF. The complete variable domain, with remaining parts taken from reference TRBV19 and TRBJ2-7, reads DGGITQSPKYLFRKEGQNVTLSCEQNLNHDAMYWYRQDPGQGLRLIYYSQIVNDFQKGDIAEGYSVSREKKESFPLTVTSAQKNPTAFYLCASSSGDRVYEQYFGPGTRLTVT.

This clone has only a few counts. This chain links TRBV7-2 with TRBJ2-7, with a possible D match to TRBD1 (6 bases). This CDR3 has 12 amino acids. Trimming took 5 bases from V and 5 from J, leaving 10 bases between them. The germline CDR1 and CDR2 sequences are SGHTA and FQGNSA. CDR3 in DNA: TGTGCCAGCAGCAGGGACAACCACGAGCAGTACTTC. Translation gives CASSRDNHEQYF.

The rearrangement joins TRBV5-5 to TRBJ2-2; D unclear. There are 12 residues in the CDR3. Germline values: CDR1 SGHKS, CDR2 YYEKEE (reference sequence). The V gene lost 1 base and the J gene lost 10 bases, with 8 bases spanning the gap. CDR3 amino acids: CASSLLGLELFF. The DNA for the CDR3 is TGTGCCAGCAGCTTGTTGGGCTTGGAGCTGTTTTTT.

This chain joins TRBV5-4 and TRBJ2-7, with D perhaps given as TRBD1 or TRBD2 (5 bases each). Germline CDR1 reads SGHNT; CDR2 reads YYREEE (reference sequence). V was shortened by 5 bases and J by 11 bases, with 20 bases between the two germline ends. CDR3 length: 13 residues. The CDR3 bases are TGTGCCAGCAGACCAAATACCCCCGGGACGGAGTACTTC. Its protein is CASRPNTPGTEYF.

V gene TRBV30 combines with J gene TRBJ1-4, with TRBD1 as a possible D gene (5 bases). CDR1 and CDR2 (germline): GTSNPN, SVGIG (reference sequence). The CDR3 runs 12 residues. Trimming removed 2 bases at V and 7 bases at J, with 8 bases between. The CDR3 loop is CAWSRGGEKLFF. The CDR3 DNA reads TGTGCCTGGAGTCGGGGGGGTGAAAAACTGTTTTTT.

This clone was counted once. The V call is TRBV27, the J call TRBJ1-5, with TRBD1 identical over 8 bases. In germline, CDR1 is MNHEY, CDR2 SMNVEV (reference sequence). V lost 6 bases, J lost 0 bases, and 7 bases stayed unmatched. CDR3 size: 16 residues. The CDR3 coding sequence is TGTGCCAGCAGGGTTGGACAGGGTCATAGCAATCAGCCCCAGCATTTT. It specifies CASRVGQGHSNQPQHF.

In DNA form, the CDR3 reads TGTGCCAGCTCACCTGGCATGGCCTACGAGCAGTACTTC. It codes for CASSPGMAYEQYF. The chain couples TRBV18 to TRBJ2-7, with D hard to call. This CDR3 contains 13 residues. Germline CDR1 and CDR2: KGHSH and LQKENI. Trimming removed 3 bases at V and 2 bases at J, with 8 bases between. The full variable domain, with the rest looked up from reference TRBV18 and TRBJ2-7, is NAGVMQNPRHLVRRRGQEARLRCSPMKGHSHVYWYRQLPEEGLKFMVYLQKENIIDESGMPKERFSAEFPKEGPSILRIQQVVRGDSAAYFCASSPGMAYEQYFGPGTRLTVT.

The V and J genes are TRBV15 and TRBJ2-1; TRBD2 agrees at 9 bases. The CDR3 sequence is 17 residues long. V gave up 3 bases and J gave up 3 bases; unmatched junction bases: 9. Germline lookup yields CDR1 LNHNV and CDR2 YYDKDF (reference sequence). The CDR3 DNA is TGTGCCACCAGCAGGGCCCCGGCGGGAGGGTTCTACAATGAGCAGTTCTTC. Encoded protein: CATSRAPAGGFYNEQFF. The entire variable domain, with the rest obtained from reference TRBV15 and TRBJ2-1, is as follows: DAMVIQNPRYQVTQFGKPVTLSCSQTLNHNVMYWYQQKSSQAPKLLFHYYDKDFNNEADTPDNFQSRRPNTSFCFLDIRSPGLGDTAMYLCATSRAPAGGFYNEQFFGPGTRLTVL.

The chain links TRBV5-1 to TRBJ2-2; tentatively, D is TRBD1 or TRBD2 (5 bases each). The CDR3 extends over 15 amino acids. Germline V gene data show CDR1 as SGHRS and CDR2 as YFSETQ. V was clipped by 0 bases and J by 6 bases, with 12 bases between them. The CDR3 nucleotides are TGCGCCAGCAGCTTGGGTGGGGCGCGGGCCGGGGAGCTGTTTTTT. Translating gives CASSLGGARAGELFF.

CDR3 sequence (DNA): TGTGCCAGCAGTCGGGGGGGTTATGAGCGAAACACCATATATTTT. Protein sequence: CASSRGGYERNTIYF. The chain has TRBV9 and TRBJ1-3; D perhaps matches TRBD1 (5 bases). Germline CDR1 SGDLS, CDR2 YYNGEE. V lost 5 bases and J 5 bases, leaving 17 bases between the germline ends. The CDR3 has 15 amino acids.

The J gene is TRBJ1-2, the V gene TRBV19; D is uncertain. The V gene's germline CDR1 is LNHDA and CDR2 SQIVND (reference sequence). Trimming took 7 bases from V and 5 from J, leaving 17 bases between them. The CDR3 sequence is 14 residues long. CDR3 region: CASTPELARYGYTF. DNA of the CDR3: TGTGCCAGTACCCCGGAATTGGCTCGGTATGGCTACACCTTC. The full variable domain, completed using reference TRBV19 and TRBJ1-2, is DGGITQSPKYLFRKEGQNVTLSCEQNLNHDAMYWYRQDPGQGLRLIYYSQIVNDFQKGDIAEGYSVSREKKESFPLTVTSAQKNPTAFYLCASTPELARYGYTFGSGTRLTVV.

The genes are TRBV7-9 and TRBJ2-3, with D tentatively TRBD2 (5 bases). V was pared by 3 bases and J by 5 bases, with 12 bases between. Germline V gene lookup returns CDR1 SEHNR and CDR2 FQNEAQ (reference sequence). The CDR3 runs to 14 residues. CDR3 nucleotides: TGTGCCAGCAGCTTCCTCCCGAGGGTAGATACGCAGTATTTT. Translation: CASSFLPRVDTQYF.

This chain links TRBV7-2 with TRBJ1-2; the match to TRBD1 covers 11 bases. This CDR3 region has 18 residues. The J segment lost 2 bases and the V segment lost 1 base, leaving 9 bases of the junction unmatched. Germline CDR1 and CDR2: SGHTA and FQGNSA. CDR3 region: CASSLVGWTGGDNYGYTF. The CDR3 nucleotides are TGTGCCAGCAGCTTAGTCGGTTGGACAGGGGGCGACAACTATGGCTACACCTTC.

This clone was found once. This chain joins TRBV11-3 and TRBJ2-6; 8 bases align to TRBD1. The ends lost 2 bases at V and 2 bases at J; junction bases unmatched: 8. Per the germline V gene, CDR1 is SGHNT and CDR2 is YENEEA. The CDR3 loop spans 18 amino acids. This chain's CDR3 is CASSLFRPGQAGANVLTF. In nucleotides, the CDR3 is TGTGCCAGCAGCTTATTCCGGCCGGGACAGGCTGGGGCCAACGTCCTGACTTTC.

The chain links TRBV24-1 to TRBJ2-6, with 7 bases identical to TRBD1. The CDR3 extends over 17 amino acids. V dropped 3 bases and J dropped 0; count of bases not matched to a gene: 4. CDR1 KGHDR and CDR2 SFDVKD come from the germline V gene. CDR3 residues: CATSDTGAGSGANVLTF. CDR3 DNA sequence: TGTGCCACCAGTGATACAGGGGCAGGCTCTGGGGCCAACGTCCTGACTTTC.

The rearrangement uses TRBV19 and TRBJ1-4; tentative D call: TRBD1 (5 bases). Deletions cut 3 bases from V and 2 bases from J, with 13 bases between. Germline V CDR1 and CDR2: LNHDA, SQIVND (reference sequence). This CDR3 comprises 16 residues. CDR3 sequence (DNA): TGTGCCAGTAGTATGGCCCGGTGGGGCACTAATGAAAAACTGTTTTTT. It codes for CASSMARWGTNEKLFF.

V and J are TRBV5-8 and TRBJ2-7, with D perhaps TRBD1 or TRBD2 (6 bases each). CDR1 and CDR2 from the germline V gene are SGHTS and YDEGEE. The CDR3 sequence is 17 residues long. Trimming cost V 3 bases and J 4 bases, with 23 bases left between them. The CDR3 protein is CASSSGGINQGAYEQYF. CDR3 bases: TGTGCCAGCAGCTCCGGGGGCATTAACCAGGGAGCGTACGAGCAGTACTTC.